These T cell receptor beta chains were read from a single sample in a study of metastatic and nonmetastatic thyroid tumors. Using MiXCR, TCRdb reanalyzed the PCR reads. The top ten hold roughly a quarter of the sample, which has approximately 25,000 clones, roughly 19% seen once. The sequenced material came from blood. These receptors came from a male donor with papillary thyroid cancer or a benign thyroid nodule (not recorded which). Some clones in this sample may be carry-over from other donors' samples. Both conserved end residues are part of each CDR3. D genes are given only for firm matches. The size of a clone is reported for some rows only, either as once, few or many, or as a class for expanded clones.

d_call	v_call	j_call	clone_size	cdr3_nt	cdr3_aa
-	TRBV9	TRBJ2-7	-	TGTGCCAGCAGCATATTAACCGGGAATTGGGGATCATCCGCCGAGCAGTACTTC	CASSILTGNWGSSAEQYF
-	TRBV6-1	TRBJ1-2	many	TGTGCCAGCAGTGAAGCGGAAGTTCAGGGCTACACCTTC	CASSEAEVQGYTF
-	TRBV12-3/TRBV12-4	TRBJ1-4	-	TGTGCCAGCAGTTTAGCGAGTCGGCAGGGTGCCGGTAATGAAAAACTGTTTTTT	CASSLASRQGAGNEKLFF
TRBD1	TRBV6-1	TRBJ1-2	-	TGTGCCAGCAGCTGGGCCGGGACAGGGGGCCCGTGGGGTGTCTACACCTTC	CASSWAGTGGPWGVYTF
-	TRBV11-2	TRBJ2-4	-	TGTGCCCGCAGCTCGGGTCGCCAGGGGGGCTCACCGAACATTCAGTACTTC	CARSSGRQGGSPNIQYF
-	TRBV2	TRBJ2-2	many	TGTGCCAGCAGTGACGGGGTGGACACCGGGGAGCTGTTTTTT	CASSDGVDTGELFF
-	TRBV20-1	TRBJ2-5	few	TGCAGTGCCTTAACTACGGAGTACCAAGAGACCCGGTACTTC	CSALTTEYQETRYF
-	TRBV12-3/TRBV12-4	TRBJ1-1	many	TGTGCCAGCAGTTTAAGGGGGGGGAGGACTGAAGCTTTCTTT	CASSLRGGRTEAFF
-	TRBV2	TRBJ2-1	few	TGTGCCAGCAGTGGCGTACCTGAGCAGTTCTTC	CASSGVPEQFF
-	TRBV28	TRBJ1-2	many	TGTGCCAGCAGGACGGGTTTGGGTGGCTACACCTTC	CASRTGLGGYTF
-	TRBV7-2	TRBJ1-2	-	TGTGCCAGCAGCTTTGGGGGGTATGGCTACACCTTC	CASSFGGYGYTF
-	TRBV13	TRBJ1-2	-	TGTGCCAGCAGCCGAAACCAGGGGACCTATGGCTACACCTTC	CASSRNQGTYGYTF
-	TRBV5-6	TRBJ2-7	-	TGTGCCAGCAGCTTGTCGGGGACGGCGTACGAGCAGTACTTC	CASSLSGTAYEQYF
TRBD1	TRBV6-5	TRBJ1-1	many	TGTGCCAGCAATTACAGGGGTCGGGGTGCGGAAGCTTTCTTT	CASNYRGRGAEAFF
TRBD1	TRBV28	TRBJ1-5	many	TGTGCCAGCAGTTTATCTGAGACAGGGGGCGGGTATAGCAATCAGCCCCAGCATTTT	CASSLSETGGGYSNQPQHF
TRBD1	TRBV6-1	TRBJ2-7	many	TGTGCCAGCAGACCGCCGACAGGGATGGAGTACTTC	CASRPPTGMEYF
-	TRBV9	TRBJ2-1	many	TGTGCCAGCAGCGTAGGCTCTGAGGGATACAATGAGCAGTTCTTC	CASSVGSEGYNEQFF
-	TRBV28	TRBJ2-7	many	TGTGCCAGCAGTTTATGGAATCGGCAGTACGAGCAGTACTTC	CASSLWNRQYEQYF
TRBD2	TRBV6-1	TRBJ2-7	many	TGTGCCAGCACCTTGGGACTAGCGGAGAGCTCCTACGAGCAGTACTTC	CASTLGLAESSYEQYF
-	TRBV25-1	TRBJ1-6	medium-sized	TGTGCCAGCAGTACACGAAATCAGGGGCCGTTGGATTCACCCCTCCACTTT	CASSTRNQGPLDSPLHF
TRBD1	TRBV13	TRBJ2-7	-	TGTGCCAGCAGGCAGGGGGCTTACGAGCAGTACTTC	CASRQGAYEQYF
-	TRBV20-1	TRBJ2-2	-	TGCAGTGCTAGAGGAGATGGGGAGCTGTTTTTT	CSARGDGELFF